The 3 T cell receptor beta chains listed next were all sequenced from one sample in a study of T cell responses to AZD1222 COVID-19 vaccine. Data came from immunoSEQ multiplex PCR; TCRdb stores just in-frame clones and leaves some out. The sample yields fewer than 150,000 clones, roughly 91% seen once. The sequencing used peripheral blood, collected on day 0 of AZD1222 vaccination. The source of these receptors is an adult in good health.

V and J are TRBV7-2 and TRBJ1-3; D gene unclear. The V gene lost 5 bases and the J gene lost 6 bases, with 14 bases spanning the gap. In germline, CDR1 is SGHTA, CDR2 FQGNSA. The CDR3 length is 14 residues. The CDR3 sequence: CASSIGLPLNTIYF. The CDR3 DNA sequence: TGTGCCAGCAGCATCGGCCTTCCCTTAAACACCATATATTTT.

This chain connects TRBV2 to TRBJ2-3; possible D gene TRBD1, 6 bases. This CDR3 comprises 15 residues. With 2 bases removed from V and 4 bases from J, the gap between germline ends came to 13 bases. Germline CDR1 reads SNHLY; CDR2 reads FYNNEI. The CDR3, as DNA: TGTGCCAGCAGTGAACAGGGGTCGGGTGCAGATACGCAGTATTTT. This gives the protein CASSEQGSGADTQYF.

The chain is built from TRBV18 and TRBJ1-2; a possible D gene is TRBD1 (6 bases). Germline V gene sequence: CDR1 KGHSH, CDR2 LQKENI. V was pared by 8 bases and J by 4 bases, with 20 bases between. The CDR3 has 15 amino acids. CDR3 residues: CASARPGGLGYGYTF. CDR3 nucleotide sequence: TGTGCCAGCGCCCGCCCGGGGGGCCTTGGCTATGGCTACACCTTC.